This T cell receptor (beta chain) came from a study of multiple sclerosis patients with progressive multifocal leukoencephalopathy. General observations from the study: The findings' link to JC virus versus immunocompromise remained uncertain.

V lost 2 bases and J lost 0, with 8 bases in between. The CDR3 loop spans 14 amino acids. From germline, CDR1 is MNHEY and CDR2 SMNVEV (reference sequence). Of note for this clone: Its antigen is undetermined.

This was a survey-level run. Every PCR reaction included synthetic inline CDR3 controls for all V-J pairings. Sequencing was performed with immunoSEQ multiplex PCR; in TCRdb, only in-frame clones are kept and a portion is missing. The table includes more than 30,000 clones, roughly 89% detected once. Time point given: time of PML onset. Every listed patient previously received interferon beta; all PML patients were women. The specimen comprised PBMCs, sampled from a patient treated with natalizumab. The source is a woman aged 40 to 49 with progressive multifocal leukoencephalopathy. V gene TRBV27 combines with J gene TRBJ2-7; D might be TRBD1 (6 bases). This chain's CDR3 is CASSLGGSSYEQYF. In nucleotides, the CDR3 is TGTGCCAGCAGTTTAGGGGGCAGCTCCTACGAGCAGTACTTC.